Shown below are 20 T cell receptor beta chains from a single sample sequenced in a study of CD4 T cells in relation to SARS-CoV-2 and coronaviruses. Unexposed donor CD4+ T cells date from about 2011-2018, before the COVID-19 pandemic. Repertoires were generated with immunoSEQ multiplex PCR, while TCRdb's copy carries only in-frame clones and drops some. The profile shows about 68,000 clones, 90% to 95% of them singletons. Sample: naive CD4+ T cells from PBMCs. Indicated subset: naive CD4+ T cells isolated by negative enrichment. Receptor source: a human donor in good health.

The genes are TRBV19 and TRBJ1-1, with D tentatively TRBD1 (6 bases). The CDR3 spans 13 residues. V gave up 6 bases and J gave up 6 bases, with 14 bases separating them. Germline-derived CDR1 and CDR2 are LNHDA and SQIVND (reference sequence). CDR3 bases: TGTGCCAGTAGCCAGGGGCCCGGGGCTGAAGCTTTCTTT. Translating gives CASSQGPGAEAFF.

This rearrangement joins TRBV7-9 to TRBJ2-7; 7 bases fit TRBD2. The V and J ends lost 4 bases and 5 bases, in that order; junction bases with no gene match: 8. The CDR3 runs 14 residues. From germline, CDR1 is SEHNR and CDR2 FQNEAQ (reference sequence). CDR3 nucleotide sequence: TGTGCCAGCAGCTACAAACTGACTAGCCACGAGCAGTACTTC. As protein: CASSYKLTSHEQYF. Variable domain in full (rest from reference TRBV7-9 and TRBJ2-7): DTGVSQNPRHKITKRGQNVTFRCDPISEHNRLYWYRQTLGQGPEFLTYFQNEAQLEKSRLLSDRFSAERPKGSFSTLEIQRTEQGDSAMYLCASSYKLTSHEQYFGPGTRLTVT.

This clone was seen once. The chain uses TRBV6-5 and TRBJ2-1; D may be TRBD1 or TRBD2 (5 bases each). From germline, CDR1 is MNHEY and CDR2 SVGAGI. The CDR3 is 16 amino acids. Trimming left V 0 bases short and J 3 bases short, with 12 bases between. CDR3 sequence: CASSYSNSGLYNEQFF. The DNA for the CDR3 is TGTGCCAGCAGTTACTCGAATTCGGGGCTCTACAATGAGCAGTTCTTC.

V usage is TRBV9 and J usage is TRBJ2-3, with 8 bases fitting TRBD1. Germline values: CDR1 SGDLS, CDR2 YYNGEE. After removal of 5 bases from V and 5 bases from J, the junction contained 13 bases not matched to a gene. The CDR3 runs 16 residues. CDR3 sequence: CASSVGWQGARDTQYF. Here the CDR3 DNA reads TGTGCCAGCAGTGTCGGTTGGCAGGGGGCGAGAGATACGCAGTATTTT.

The chain is built from TRBV27 and TRBJ2-3; D remains unclear. V was shortened by 3 bases and J by 7 bases, with 5 bases between the two germline ends. In germline, CDR1 is MNHEY, CDR2 SMNVEV (reference sequence). The CDR3 is 11 amino acids. CDR3 residues: CASSFRNTQYF. The CDR3 nucleotides are TGTGCCAGCAGTTTTAGAAATACGCAGTATTTT.

This clone was recorded only once. The chain recombines TRBV7-2 with TRBJ1-2; 9 bases are shared with TRBD1. The CDR3 spans 14 residues. Germline V CDR1 and CDR2: SGHTA, FQGNSA. V trimming: 3 bases; J trimming: 5 bases; junction bases outside the gene matches: 4. This CDR3 is CASSLWTGEYGYTF. The CDR3 bases are TGTGCCAGCAGCTTGTGGACAGGGGAGTATGGCTACACCTTC.

V gene TRBV11-3 combines with J gene TRBJ1-1, with D possibly TRBD1 on 5 matching bases. Germline-derived CDR1 and CDR2 are SGHNT and YENEEA. CDR3 length equals 13 residues. The V and J ends lost 5 bases and 1 base respectively, with 8 bases between them. CDR3 residues: CASSHRRNTEAFF. Here the CDR3 DNA reads TGTGCCAGCAGCCACAGGAGGAACACTGAAGCTTTCTTT.

The chain links TRBV2 to TRBJ2-3; tentatively, D is TRBD1 (5 bases). CDR1 is SNHLY and CDR2 is FYNNEI in the germline V gene. CDR3 length equals 15 residues. V was trimmed by 4 bases and J by 3 bases, leaving 14 bases between them. The CDR3 region is CASSGPGIITDTQYF. DNA for the CDR3: TGTGCCAGCAGTGGCCCAGGGATAATAACAGATACGCAGTATTTT. The full variable domain, completed using reference TRBV2 and TRBJ2-3, is EPEVTQTPSHQVTQMGQEVILRCVPISNHLYFYWYRQILGQKVEFLVSFYNNEISEKSEIFDDQFSVERPDGSNFTLKIRSTKLEDSAMYFCASSGPGIITDTQYFGPGTRLTVL.

This chain uses TRBV7-8 with TRBJ2-6; D gene unclear. Trimming shortened V by 1 base and J by 0 bases, and 10 bases separated the two germline ends. CDR1 is SGHVS and CDR2 is FQNEAQ in the germline V gene. The CDR3 has 17 residues. The CDR3 loop is CASSLVLVRSGANVLTF. The CDR3 DNA follows: TGTGCCAGCAGCTTAGTCTTGGTTCGCTCTGGGGCCAACGTCCTGACTTTC.

V usage is TRBV3-1 (or the pseudogene TRBV3-2) and J usage is TRBJ2-1; D perhaps matches TRBD2 (5 bases). The germline gives CDR1 LGHDT, CDR2 YNNKEL (reference sequence). Deletions cut 4 bases from V and 4 bases from J, with 17 bases between. The CDR3 has 16 amino acids. In DNA form, the CDR3 reads TGTGCCAGCAGCCGCCGGGATAGGGCCCCTTACAATGAGCAGTTCTTC. Translated: CASSRRDRAPYNEQFF.

The CDR3 DNA follows: TGTGCCAGCAGCCGTACGAGGGACGAGCAGTACTTC. Translated, it gives CASSRTRDEQYF. This rearrangement joins TRBV7-8 to TRBJ2-7, with D perhaps matching TRBD2 (5 bases). Germline lookup yields CDR1 SGHVS and CDR2 FQNEAQ. The CDR3 extends over 12 amino acids. V lost 5 bases, J lost 5 bases, and 10 bases lay in between.

The chain is built from TRBV28 and TRBJ1-5; 9 bases line up with TRBD1. CDR3 size: 15 residues. With V trimmed by 5 bases and J by 2 bases, 4 bases remained unmatched. Germline lookup yields CDR1 MDHEN and CDR2 SYDVKM. This CDR3 reads CASSIQGARNQPQHF. The DNA of the CDR3 is TGTGCCAGCAGTATACAGGGGGCCCGCAATCAGCCCCAGCATTTT.

This chain joins TRBV28 and TRBJ2-7, with D possibly called TRBD1 or TRBD2 (5 bases each). Trimming cost V 7 bases and J 7 bases, with 20 bases left between them. The germline V gene encodes CDR1 MDHEN and CDR2 SYDVKM. The CDR3 sequence is 14 residues long. For the CDR3, the DNA is TGTGCCAGCACCAGACCGCCAGGGACGGCGGAGCAGTACTTC. It is translated as CASTRPPGTAEQYF.

The rearrangement links TRBV3-1 (or the pseudogene TRBV3-2) to TRBJ1-4; D not certain. CDR3 size: 13 residues. V shed 3 bases and J shed 4 bases, with 6 bases lying between them. CDR1 and CDR2 from the germline V gene are LGHDT and YNNKEL (reference sequence). The DNA for the CDR3 is TGTGCCAGCAGCCACCGGAGTAATGAAAAACTGTTTTTT. As protein: CASSHRSNEKLFF.

Concerning this clone itself: Other DNA sequences in the sample encode the same CDR3. The chain combines TRBV5-1 with TRBJ2-2; D is possibly TRBD1 or TRBD2 (9 bases each). The CDR3 runs 16 residues. Germline V gives CDR1 SGHRS, CDR2 YFSETQ. Trimming removed 4 bases at V and 5 bases at J, with 18 bases between. CDR3 nucleotide sequence: TGCGCCAGCAGCCTAGCGGGACAGGGACTAACCGGGGAGCTGTTTTTT. This encodes CASSLAGQGLTGELFF.

This clone was counted between two and nine times. CDR3 sequence (DNA): TGTGCCAGCAGCTTTAACTATGGCTACACCTTC. Translating it yields CASSFNYGYTF. The rearrangement links TRBV5-8 to TRBJ1-2; D is uncertain. CDR3 length: 11 amino acids. Trimming took 2 bases from V and 1 from J, leaving 0 bases between them. Germline loops: CDR1 SGHTS, CDR2 YDEGEE.

This chain uses TRBV5-4 with TRBJ2-1; 12 nucleotides match TRBD2. J was trimmed by 3 bases and V by 4 bases; bases with no gene match: 2. Germline values: CDR1 SGHNT, CDR2 YYREEE (reference sequence). CDR3 length: 15 amino acids. The CDR3 DNA sequence: TGTGCCAGCAGCCAGACTAGCGGGAGCTACAATGAGCAGTTCTTC. It specifies CASSQTSGSYNEQFF.

The rearrangement uses TRBV5-1 and TRBJ2-5; D uncertain. Trimming pared 0 bases from V and 4 bases from J, leaving 7 bases between. The length of the CDR3 is 13 residues. Germline lookup yields CDR1 SGHRS and CDR2 YFSETQ. The CDR3 nucleotides read TGCGCCAGCAGCTTGGATTGGGGAGAGACCCAGTACTTC. It is translated as CASSLDWGETQYF.

Only a few counts were recorded for this clone. The chain combines TRBV28 with TRBJ1-1; no reliable D call. Germline V gene lookup returns CDR1 MDHEN and CDR2 SYDVKM. Trimming pared 6 bases from V and 4 bases from J, leaving 6 bases between. The CDR3 consists of 11 residues. The CDR3 region has the DNA TGTGCCAGCAGCCGGCCCACTGAAGCTTTCTTT. This sequence encodes CASSRPTEAFF.

The gene calls are TRBV5-1 and TRBJ1-1, with 11 nucleotides matching TRBD1. CDR3 length: 15 residues. Germline V gives CDR1 SGHRS, CDR2 YFSETQ. V trimming: 0 bases; J trimming: 4 bases; junction bases outside the gene matches: 2. The CDR3 spells CASSLEDRGLTEAFF. Here the CDR3 DNA reads TGCGCCAGCAGCTTGGAGGACAGGGGGCTCACTGAAGCTTTCTTT.